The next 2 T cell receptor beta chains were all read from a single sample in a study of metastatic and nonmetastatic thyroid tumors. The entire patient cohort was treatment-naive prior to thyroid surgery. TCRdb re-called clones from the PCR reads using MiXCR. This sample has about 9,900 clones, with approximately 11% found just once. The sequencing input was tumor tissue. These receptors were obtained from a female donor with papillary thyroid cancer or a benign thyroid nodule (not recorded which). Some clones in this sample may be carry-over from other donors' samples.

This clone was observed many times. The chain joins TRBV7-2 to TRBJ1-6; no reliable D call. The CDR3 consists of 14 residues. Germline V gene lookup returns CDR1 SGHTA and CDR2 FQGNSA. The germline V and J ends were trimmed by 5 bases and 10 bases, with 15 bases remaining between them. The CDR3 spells CASSPERPGSPLHF. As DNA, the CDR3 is TGTGCCAGCAGCCCCGAAAGACCGGGGTCACCCCTCCACTTT.

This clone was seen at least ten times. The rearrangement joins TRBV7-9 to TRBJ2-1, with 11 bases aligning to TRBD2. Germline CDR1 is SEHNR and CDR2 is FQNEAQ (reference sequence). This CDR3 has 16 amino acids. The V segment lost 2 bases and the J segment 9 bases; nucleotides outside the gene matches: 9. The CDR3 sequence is CASSLTGLAGGGEQFF. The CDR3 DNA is TGTGCCAGCAGCTTAACCGGCCTAGCGGGAGGCGGTGAGCAGTTCTTC.